This T cell receptor (beta chain) comes out of a study of cytomegalovirus exposure and HLA in healthy donors. Turning to the study itself: A subsequent analysis stated that the 120 or so validation repertoires were run on the same platform as the 550 to 750 first-cohort repertoires. Study-wide results and caveats: Three chains tied to CMV proved CMV antigen-specific in vitro.

Produced via immunoSEQ multiplex PCR; TCRdb's table is partial and in-frame only. Here the sample spans some 43,000 clones, about 93% being singletons. The CDR3 contains 16 residues. The V segment lost 3 bases and the J segment 4 bases; nucleotides outside the gene matches: 7. Germline lookup yields CDR1 MDHEN and CDR2 SYDVKM. This clone was observed a few times. Its antigen is unidentified. Specimen: PBMCs. This TCR came from a man between 18 and 35 years old in good health and CMV-seronegative. The chain employs TRBV28 and TRBJ1-3, with 9 bases lining up with TRBD1. The CDR3 region has the DNA TGTGCCAGCAGTTTGGTGGGACAGGGTACGGGAAACACCATATATTTT. It codes for CASSLVGQGTGNTIYF.